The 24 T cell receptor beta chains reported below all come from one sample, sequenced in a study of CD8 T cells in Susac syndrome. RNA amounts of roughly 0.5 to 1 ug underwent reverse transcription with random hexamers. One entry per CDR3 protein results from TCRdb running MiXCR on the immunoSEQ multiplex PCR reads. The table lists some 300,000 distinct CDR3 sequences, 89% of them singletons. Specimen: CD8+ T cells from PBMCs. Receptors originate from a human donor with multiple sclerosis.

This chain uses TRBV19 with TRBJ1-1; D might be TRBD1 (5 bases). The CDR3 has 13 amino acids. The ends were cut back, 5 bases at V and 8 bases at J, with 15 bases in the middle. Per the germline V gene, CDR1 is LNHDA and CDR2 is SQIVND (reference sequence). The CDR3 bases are TGTGCCAGTAGTGATCAACCCCGGGACGAAGCTTTCTTT. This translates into CASSDQPRDEAFF.

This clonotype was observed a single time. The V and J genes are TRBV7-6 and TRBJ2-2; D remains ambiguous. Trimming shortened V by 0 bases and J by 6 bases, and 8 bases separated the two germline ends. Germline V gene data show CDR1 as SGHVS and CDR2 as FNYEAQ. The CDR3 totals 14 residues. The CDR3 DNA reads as TGTGCCAGCAGCTTAGCGGCAGGCCCCGGGGAGCTGTTTTTT. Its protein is CASSLAAGPGELFF.

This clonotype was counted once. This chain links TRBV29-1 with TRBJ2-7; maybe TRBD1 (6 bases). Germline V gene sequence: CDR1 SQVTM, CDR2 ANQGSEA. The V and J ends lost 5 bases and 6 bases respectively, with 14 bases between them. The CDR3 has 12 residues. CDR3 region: CSVSQGTVEQYF. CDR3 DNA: TGCAGCGTTTCACAGGGAACCGTCGAGCAGTACTTC.

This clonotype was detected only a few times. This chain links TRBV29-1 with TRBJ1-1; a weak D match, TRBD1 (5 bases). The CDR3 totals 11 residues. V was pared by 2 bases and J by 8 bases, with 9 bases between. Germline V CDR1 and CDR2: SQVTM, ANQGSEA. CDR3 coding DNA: TGCAGCGTTGAAAGGGGTTTAGAAGCTTTCTTT. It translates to CSVERGLEAFF. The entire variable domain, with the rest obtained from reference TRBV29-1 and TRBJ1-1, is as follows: SAVISQKPSRDICQRGTSLTIQCQVDSQVTMMFWYRQQPGQSLTLIATANQGSEATYESGFVIDKFPISRPNLTFSTLTVSNMSPEDSSIYLCSVERGLEAFFGQGTRLTVV.

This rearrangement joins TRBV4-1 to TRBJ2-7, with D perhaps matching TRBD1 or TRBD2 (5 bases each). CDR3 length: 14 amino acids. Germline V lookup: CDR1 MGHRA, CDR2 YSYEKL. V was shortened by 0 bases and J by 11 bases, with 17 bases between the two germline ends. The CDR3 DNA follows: TGCGCCAGCAGCCAAGATCCAATGGCTGGGGGAGAGTACTTC. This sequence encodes CASSQDPMAGGEYF.

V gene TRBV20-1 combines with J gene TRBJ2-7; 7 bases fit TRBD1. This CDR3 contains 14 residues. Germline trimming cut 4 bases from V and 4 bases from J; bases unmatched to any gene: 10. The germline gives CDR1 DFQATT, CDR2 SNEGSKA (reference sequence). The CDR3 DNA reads TGCAGTGCTATTTCGGCACAGGGGCCTTACGAGCAGTACTTC. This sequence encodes CSAISAQGPYEQYF.

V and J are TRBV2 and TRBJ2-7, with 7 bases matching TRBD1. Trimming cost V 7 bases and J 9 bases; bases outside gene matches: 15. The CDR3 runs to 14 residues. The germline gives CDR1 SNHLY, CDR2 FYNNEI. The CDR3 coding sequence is TGTGCCAGCAACCCCGGGACAGCCTCACCTGGGCAGTACTTC. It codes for CASNPGTASPGQYF. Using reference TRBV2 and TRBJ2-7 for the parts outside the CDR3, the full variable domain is EPEVTQTPSHQVTQMGQEVILRCVPISNHLYFYWYRQILGQKVEFLVSFYNNEISEKSEIFDDQFSVERPDGSNFTLKIRSTKLEDSAMYFCASNPGTASPGQYFGPGTRLTVT.

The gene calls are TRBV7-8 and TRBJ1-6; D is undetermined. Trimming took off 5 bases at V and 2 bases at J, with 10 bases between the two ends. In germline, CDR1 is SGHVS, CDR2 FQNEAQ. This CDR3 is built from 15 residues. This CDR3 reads CASSPTGTYNSPLHF. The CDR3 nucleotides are TGTGCCAGCAGCCCGACGGGAACCTATAATTCACCCCTCCACTTT.

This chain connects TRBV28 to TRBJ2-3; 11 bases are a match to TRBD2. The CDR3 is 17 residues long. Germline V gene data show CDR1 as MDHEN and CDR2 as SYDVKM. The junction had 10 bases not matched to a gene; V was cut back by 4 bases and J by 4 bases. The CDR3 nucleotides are TGTGCCAGCAGTTCCCTAAATAGCGGGGGGGTTCCAGATACGCAGTATTTT. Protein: CASSSLNSGGVPDTQYF.

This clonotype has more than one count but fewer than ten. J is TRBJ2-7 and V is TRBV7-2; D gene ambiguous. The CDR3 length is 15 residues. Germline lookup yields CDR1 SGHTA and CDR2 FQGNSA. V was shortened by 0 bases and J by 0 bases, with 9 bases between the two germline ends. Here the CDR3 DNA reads TGTGCCAGCAGCTTAGCGGGCGGAGACTCCTACGAGCAGTACTTC. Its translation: CASSLAGGDSYEQYF. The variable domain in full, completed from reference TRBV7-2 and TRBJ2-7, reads GAGVSQSPSNKVTEKGKDVELRCDPISGHTALYWYRQSLGQGLEFLIYFQGNSAPDKSGLPSDRFSAERTGGSVSTLTIQRTQQEDSAVYLCASSLAGGDSYEQYFGPGTRLTVT.

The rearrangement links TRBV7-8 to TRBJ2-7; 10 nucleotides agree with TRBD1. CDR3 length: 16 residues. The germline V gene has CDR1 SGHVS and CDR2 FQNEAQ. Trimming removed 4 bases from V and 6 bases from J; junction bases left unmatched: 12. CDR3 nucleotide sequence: TGTGCCAGCAGCTCCCTCTCCGGGACAGGGGCTAGCGAGCAGTACTTC. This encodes CASSSLSGTGASEQYF.

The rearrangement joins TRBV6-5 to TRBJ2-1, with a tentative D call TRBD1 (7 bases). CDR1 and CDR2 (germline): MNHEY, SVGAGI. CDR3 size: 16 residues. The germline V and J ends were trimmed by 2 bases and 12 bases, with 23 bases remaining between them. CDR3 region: CASSYPSGGGQIGQFF. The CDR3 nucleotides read TGTGCCAGCAGTTACCCCAGCGGAGGGGGCCAGATTGGGCAGTTCTTC.

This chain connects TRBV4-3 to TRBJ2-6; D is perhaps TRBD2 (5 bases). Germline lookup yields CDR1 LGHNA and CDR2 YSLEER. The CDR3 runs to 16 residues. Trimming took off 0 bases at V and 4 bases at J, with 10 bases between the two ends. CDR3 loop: CASSQESGGGANVLTF. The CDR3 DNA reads TGCGCCAGCAGCCAAGAGAGCGGAGGAGGGGCCAACGTCCTGACTTTC.

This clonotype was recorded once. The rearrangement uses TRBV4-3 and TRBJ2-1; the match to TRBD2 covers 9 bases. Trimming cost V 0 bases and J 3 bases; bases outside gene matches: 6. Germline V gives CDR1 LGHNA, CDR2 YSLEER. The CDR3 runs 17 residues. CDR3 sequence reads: CASSQEPAGGLYNEQFF. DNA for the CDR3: TGCGCCAGCAGCCAAGAACCAGCGGGAGGACTCTACAATGAGCAGTTCTTC.

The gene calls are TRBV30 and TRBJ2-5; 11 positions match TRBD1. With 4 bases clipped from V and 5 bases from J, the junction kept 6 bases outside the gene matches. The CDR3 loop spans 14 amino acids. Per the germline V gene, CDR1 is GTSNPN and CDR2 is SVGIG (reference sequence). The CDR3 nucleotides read TGTGCCTGGACCACCGGACAGGGGGCTGAGACCCAGTACTTC. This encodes CAWTTGQGAETQYF.

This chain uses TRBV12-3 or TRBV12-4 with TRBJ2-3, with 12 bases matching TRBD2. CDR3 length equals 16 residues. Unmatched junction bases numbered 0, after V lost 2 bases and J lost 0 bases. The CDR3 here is CASSLTSGGSTDTQYF. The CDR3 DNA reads TGTGCCAGCAGTTTAACTAGCGGGGGGAGCACAGATACGCAGTATTTT.

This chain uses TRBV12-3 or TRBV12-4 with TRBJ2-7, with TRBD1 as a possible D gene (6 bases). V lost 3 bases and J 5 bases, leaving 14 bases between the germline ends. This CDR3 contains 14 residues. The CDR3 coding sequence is TGTGCCAGCAGTTTCACCAGGGGCTTCGACGAGCAGTACTTC. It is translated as CASSFTRGFDEQYF.

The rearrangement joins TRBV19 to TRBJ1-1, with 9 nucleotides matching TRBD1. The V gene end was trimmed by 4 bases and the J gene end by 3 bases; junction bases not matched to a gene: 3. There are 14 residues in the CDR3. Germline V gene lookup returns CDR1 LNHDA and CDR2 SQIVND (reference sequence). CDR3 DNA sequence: TGTGCCAGTAGTAACAGGGGGCTGGACACTGAAGCTTTCTTT. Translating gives CASSNRGLDTEAFF.

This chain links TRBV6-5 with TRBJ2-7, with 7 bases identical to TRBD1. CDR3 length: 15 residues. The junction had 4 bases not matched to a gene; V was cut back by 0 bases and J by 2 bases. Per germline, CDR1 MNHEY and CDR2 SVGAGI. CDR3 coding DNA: TGTGCCAGCAGTTACTCGTGGGACAGTACCTACGAGCAGTACTTC. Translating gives CASSYSWDSTYEQYF.

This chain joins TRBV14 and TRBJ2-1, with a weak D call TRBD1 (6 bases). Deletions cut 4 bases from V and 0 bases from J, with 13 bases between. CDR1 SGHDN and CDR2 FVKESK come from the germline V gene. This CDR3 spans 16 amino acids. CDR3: CASSRGQKSSYNEQFF. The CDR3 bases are TGTGCCAGCAGCCGTGGACAGAAGAGCTCCTACAATGAGCAGTTCTTC.

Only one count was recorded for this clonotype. CDR3: CASSLAPAGQGTYEQYF. CDR3 DNA sequence: TGTGCCAGCAGCTTAGCACCAGCCGGACAGGGGACCTACGAGCAGTACTTC. This chain links TRBV7-9 with TRBJ2-7; 9 bases align to TRBD1. Germline V gene sequence: CDR1 SEHNR, CDR2 FQNEAQ (reference sequence). The CDR3 length is 17 residues. V gave up 0 bases and J gave up 2 bases; unmatched junction bases: 8.

The CDR3 DNA sequence: TGCAGTGCTGACAGCCTAGGGGTAGCGGGAGGGAACTCCTACAATGAGCAGTTCTTC. Amino acids: CSADSLGVAGGNSYNEQFF. The J gene is TRBJ2-1, the V gene TRBV20-1; 11 bases match TRBD2. V shed 5 bases and J 0 bases; nucleotides not matched to a gene: 15. CDR3 length equals 19 residues. CDR1 is DFQATT and CDR2 is SNEGSKA in the germline V gene (reference sequence).

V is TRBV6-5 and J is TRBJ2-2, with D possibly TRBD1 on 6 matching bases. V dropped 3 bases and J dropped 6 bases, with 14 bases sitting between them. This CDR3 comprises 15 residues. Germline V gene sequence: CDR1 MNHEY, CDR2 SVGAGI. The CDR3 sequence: CASSYLTGSAGELFF. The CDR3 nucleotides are TGTGCCAGCAGTTATCTCACAGGGTCTGCCGGGGAGCTGTTTTTT.

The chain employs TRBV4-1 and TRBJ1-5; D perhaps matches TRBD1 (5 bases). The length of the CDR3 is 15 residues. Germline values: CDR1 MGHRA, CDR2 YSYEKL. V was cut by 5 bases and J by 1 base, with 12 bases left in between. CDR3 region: CASSDRDGSNQPQHF. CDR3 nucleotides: TGCGCCAGCAGCGATCGGGACGGCAGCAATCAGCCCCAGCATTTT.